This entry describes one TCR beta chain. This sample is drawn from a study of blood T cell repertoires in COVID-19. Study-level information: The analysed material was cDNA or gDNA that came from T cells, B-cell-depleted T cells, or PBMCs.

The data were produced by immunoSEQ multiplex PCR, yet TCRdb's version contains in-frame clones alone and is incomplete. The sample holds around 200,000 clones; approximately 84% are singletons and the top ten take over 2.5%. Germline V CDR1 and CDR2: SGHVS, FQNEAQ. CDR3 length: 16 amino acids. The junction had 4 bases not matched to a gene; V was cut back by 0 bases and J by 1 base. The receptor was isolated from a human donor with acute or convalescent COVID-19. The donor label of this sample is uncertain. Material: peripheral blood. The chain couples TRBV7-8 to TRBJ2-7; TRBD2 matches at 9 bases. The CDR3 protein is CASSLAPSGVSYEQYF. For the CDR3, the DNA is TGTGCCAGCAGCTTAGCGCCTAGCGGGGTGTCCTACGAGCAGTACTTC.